This T cell receptor (beta chain) was identified in a study of cytomegalovirus exposure and HLA in healthy donors. As for the study in general: About 85 million unique TCRs from HLA-typed donors were held in an early release of data. Study results and limitations: Most of the TCR beta V segments (in an earlier analysis) were productive either about 87% or about 30% of the time. Fewer than 20,000 TCR beta sequences were associated with HLA alleles at 0.05 false discovery rate in a later analysis.

Researchers ran the PCR with 60 Vbeta and 13 Jbeta primers. Assay used: immunoSEQ multiplex PCR; TCRdb lists only in-frame clones, some missing. The sample contains around 99,000 clones, roughly 69% of which appear only once. Trimming at V came to 3 bases and at J to 0 bases, leaving 7 bases not matched to a gene. This CDR3 contains 19 residues. CDR1 is ENHRY and CDR2 is SYGVKD in the germline V gene. Comments on this clone: Its antigen is as yet unknown.

The rearrangement joins TRBV10-3 to TRBJ2-1, with 14 bases lining up with TRBD2. Specimen: PBMCs. The receptor was derived from a woman in her twenties or thirties in good health and CMV-seronegative. The CDR3 region is CAISDGGLAGGSSYNEQFF. The CDR3 region has the DNA TGTGCCATCAGTGACGGCGGACTAGCGGGGGGCAGCTCCTACAATGAGCAGTTCTTC.